This entry lists 23 T cell receptor beta chains sequenced from one sample in a study of cytomegalovirus exposure and HLA in healthy donors. PCR primers comprised 60 Vbeta and 13 Jbeta primers. Method: immunoSEQ multiplex PCR; TCRdb's copy keeps in-frame clones and lacks some. The table has hundreds of thousands of clones, about 80% seen once. The sample taken for sequencing was PBMCs. The source is a man aged 35-49 years in good health and CMV-seropositive.

The gene calls are TRBV27 and TRBJ2-1; a weak D match, TRBD2 (5 bases). The CDR3 is 14 residues long. Per germline, CDR1 MNHEY and CDR2 SMNVEV (reference sequence). With 4 bases removed from V and 0 bases from J, the gap between germline ends came to 7 bases. CDR3 sequence (DNA): TGTGCCAGCAGTTCACGGGGCTCCTACAATGAGCAGTTCTTC. This sequence encodes CASSSRGSYNEQFF.

The chain employs TRBV12-5 and TRBJ1-5, with D perhaps TRBD1 (6 bases). The CDR3 has 14 residues. Germline lookup yields CDR1 LGHNT and CDR2 FRNRAP. V dropped 9 bases and J dropped 5 bases, with 17 bases sitting between them. CDR3 sequence (DNA): TGTGCTAGCACGGGCTCCGGGGGGCATCAGCCCCAGCATTTT. It is translated as CASTGSGGHQPQHF. The whole variable domain, remainder taken from reference TRBV12-5 and TRBJ1-5, is DARVTQTPRHKVTEMGQEVTMRCQPILGHNTVFWYRQTMMQGLELLAYFRNRAPLDDSGMPKDRFSAEMPDATLATLKIQPSEPRDSAVYFCASTGSGGHQPQHFGDGTRLSIL.

As to this clone: Distinct nucleotide sequences in the sample also encode this CDR3. The chain joins TRBV19 to TRBJ1-1; 9 bases are a match to TRBD1. Germline V gene data show CDR1 as LNHDA and CDR2 as SQIVND (reference sequence). CDR3 length: 15 amino acids. The V and J ends lost 2 bases and 2 bases, in that order; junction bases with no gene match: 3. The CDR3 DNA follows: TGTGCCAGTAGTATACTGGGACAGGGAAACACTGAAGCTTTCTTT. As protein: CASSILGQGNTEAFF.

The J gene is TRBJ2-3, the V gene TRBV5-1; 7 positions agree with TRBD2. J gave up 1 base and V 4 bases, and 6 bases lay outside the gene matches. CDR3 length equals 15 residues. Germline CDR1 and CDR2: SGHRS and YFSETQ. DNA of the CDR3: TGCGCCAGCAGCCGAGCGGGATTGGGCACAGATACGCAGTATTTT. Translating gives CASSRAGLGTDTQYF.

The J gene is TRBJ1-2, the V gene TRBV15, with a weak D call TRBD1 (6 bases). CDR1 LNHNV and CDR2 YYDKDF come from the germline V gene (reference sequence). The CDR3 has 14 amino acids. V lost 8 bases and J lost 2, with 15 bases in between. The CDR3: CATASGQNNYGYTF. The CDR3 nucleotides are TGTGCCACCGCATCGGGACAAAACAACTATGGCTACACCTTC.

The rearrangement uses TRBV7-9 and TRBJ2-5, with 13 bases fitting TRBD2. Per the germline V gene, CDR1 is SEHNR and CDR2 is FQNEAQ (reference sequence). The CDR3 length is 16 residues. The J segment lost 4 bases and the V segment lost 5 bases, leaving 7 bases of the junction unmatched. The CDR3 DNA is TGTGCCAGCAGCCTACTAGCGGGAGGGCGGGGAGAGACCCAGTACTTC. It codes for CASSLLAGGRGETQYF.

This clone was detected once. The CDR3 DNA reads as TGTGCCAGCAGTGACACAGGGGTGGGTGGCTACACCTTC. This translates into CASSDTGVGGYTF. The chain employs TRBV6-5 and TRBJ1-2; 7 bases fit TRBD1. Germline V gives CDR1 MNHEY, CDR2 SVGAGI. The CDR3 sequence is 13 residues long. Trimming removed 5 bases from V and 7 bases from J; junction bases left unmatched: 7.

The gene calls are TRBV7-3 and TRBJ1-2; D is undetermined. The germline CDR1 and CDR2 sequences are SGHTA and FQGTGA. The CDR3 covers 16 residues. Trimming pared 1 base from V and 3 bases from J, leaving 15 bases between. CDR3 region: CASSLRSSGIDYGYTF. The CDR3 nucleotides read TGTGCCAGCAGCTTAAGATCATCGGGGATAGACTATGGCTACACCTTC.

The chain recombines TRBV7-9 with TRBJ2-7, with 7 nucleotides matching TRBD2. The CDR3 totals 16 residues. Germline loops: CDR1 SEHNR, CDR2 FQNEAQ (reference sequence). V was pared by 5 bases and J by 3 bases, with 13 bases of the junction left unmatched. CDR3 sequence (DNA): TGTGCCAGCAGCCCCGGGGGGACCCCTCCTGTCTACGAGCAGTACTTC. It translates to CASSPGGTPPVYEQYF.

CDR3 nucleotide sequence: TGCGCCAGCAGCCAAGCCTCCGGGGGCACTGAAGCTTTCTTT. It is translated as CASSQASGGTEAFF. The genes are TRBV4-1 and TRBJ1-1, with TRBD1 as a possible D gene (5 bases). This CDR3 has 14 residues. Per germline, CDR1 MGHRA and CDR2 YSYEKL. V was clipped by 1 base and J by 4 bases, with 10 bases between them.

The chain carries TRBV6-5 and TRBJ2-2; 9 nucleotides match TRBD2. CDR3 length: 14 amino acids. In germline, CDR1 is MNHEY, CDR2 SVGAGI. Trimming took 6 bases from V and 4 from J; bases not matched to a gene: 3. The CDR3 is CASRGGRVTGELFF. CDR3 coding DNA: TGTGCCAGCAGAGGCGGGAGGGTCACCGGGGAGCTGTTTTTT.

The V and J genes are TRBV13 and TRBJ1-1; D is possibly TRBD1 (6 bases). This CDR3 has 15 residues. The V gene's germline CDR1 is PRHDT and CDR2 FYEKMQ (reference sequence). The germline V and J ends were trimmed by 5 bases and 1 base, with 14 bases remaining between them. CDR3 coding DNA: TGTGCCAGCAGCCTATCCACAGGGTGGAACACTGAAGCTTTCTTT. This sequence encodes CASSLSTGWNTEAFF.

The rearrangement joins TRBV7-6 to TRBJ2-1; D perhaps matches TRBD2 (5 bases). CDR3 length: 14 amino acids. CDR1 is SGHVS and CDR2 is FNYEAQ in the germline V gene. V lost 0 bases, J lost 5 bases, and 8 bases lay in between. The CDR3: CASSLAGVHNEQFF. For the CDR3, the DNA is TGTGCCAGCAGCTTAGCGGGAGTCCACAATGAGCAGTTCTTC. The complete variable domain, with remaining parts taken from reference TRBV7-6 and TRBJ2-1, reads GAGVSQSPRYKVTKRGQDVALRCDPISGHVSLYWYRQALGQGPEFLTYFNYEAQQDKSGLPNDRFSAERPEGSISTLTIQRTEQRDSAMYRCASSLAGVHNEQFFGPGTRLTVL.

The chain combines TRBV7-6 with TRBJ2-5; 7 positions match TRBD1. This CDR3 is 15 amino acids long. The V gene's germline CDR1 is SGHVS and CDR2 FNYEAQ. The V and J ends lost 1 base and 1 base, in that order; junction bases with no gene match: 3. The CDR3, as DNA: TGTGCCAGCAGCTTAGGGTCAGGGGGCCAAGAGACCCAGTACTTC. This sequence encodes CASSLGSGGQETQYF.

The chain recombines TRBV9 with TRBJ2-7, with D unresolved. CDR3 length: 13 amino acids. Germline CDR1 SGDLS, CDR2 YYNGEE. V was shortened by 4 bases and J by 6 bases, with 14 bases between the two germline ends. CDR3 loop: CASSPFDKPEQYF. The CDR3 nucleotides are TGTGCCAGCAGCCCTTTCGACAAACCCGAGCAGTACTTC.

The chain combines TRBV9 with TRBJ2-1, with D perhaps TRBD2 (7 bases). V lost 3 bases and J lost 9, with 19 bases in between. The CDR3 consists of 15 residues. Germline V CDR1 and CDR2: SGDLS, YYNGEE. Written as DNA, the CDR3 is TGTGCCAGCAGCGGAGACCCTAGCGGAGGGGGTGAGCAGTTCTTC. Amino acids: CASSGDPSGGGEQFF.

V and J are TRBV7-3 and TRBJ1-3, with D possibly being TRBD1 (5 bases). Germline V CDR1 and CDR2: SGHTA, FQGTGA. The length of the CDR3 is 13 residues. Trimming took off 1 base at V and 14 bases at J, with 15 bases between the two ends. CDR3 loop: CASSLMAGDPVYF. CDR3 DNA sequence: TGTGCCAGCAGCTTAATGGCGGGGGATCCTGTATATTTT.

This chain joins TRBV19 and TRBJ2-1; 11 bases map to TRBD2. Germline-derived CDR1 and CDR2 are LNHDA and SQIVND (reference sequence). V lost 8 bases and J lost 4; bases outside the gene matches: 4. CDR3 length equals 14 residues. Written as DNA, the CDR3 is TGTGCCAGTTCAACTAGCGGGAGTTACAATGAGCAGTTCTTC. It translates to CASSTSGSYNEQFF.

In this sample, this clone turned up a few times. V is TRBV11-2 and J is TRBJ2-7, with a possible D match to TRBD1 (6 bases). There are 14 residues in the CDR3. V lost 5 bases, J lost 3 bases, and 14 bases lay in between. Germline CDR1 is SGHAT and CDR2 is FQNNGV. The CDR3 DNA is TGTGCCAGCAGCCCACCGGCGACAGGCTACGAGCAGTACTTC. The encoded protein is CASSPPATGYEQYF.

The chain has TRBV6-5 and TRBJ2-1, with 9 bases identical to TRBD2. The V gene's germline CDR1 is MNHEY and CDR2 SVGAGI. V lost 0 bases, J lost 9 bases, and 6 bases stayed unmatched. This CDR3 has 15 residues. CDR3 sequence reads: CASSYSPAGGSEQFF. CDR3 coding DNA: TGTGCCAGCAGTTACTCGCCAGCGGGAGGTTCTGAGCAGTTCTTC.

This chain uses TRBV10-3 with TRBJ2-3, with 8 bases aligning to TRBD2. Germline-derived CDR1 and CDR2 are ENHRY and SYGVKD. Trimming removed 4 bases from V and 2 bases from J; junction bases left unmatched: 8. The CDR3 loop spans 16 amino acids. The CDR3, as DNA: TGTGCCATCAGTGGAGGACTAGCCCGAGCCACAGATACGCAGTATTTT. Translating gives CAISGGLARATDTQYF.

This chain links TRBV29-1 with TRBJ2-1; D might be TRBD2 (6 bases). The V end was cut by 4 bases, the J end by 0 bases, with 10 bases between. Germline V gene sequence: CDR1 SQVTM, CDR2 ANQGSEA. The CDR3 extends over 14 amino acids. CDR3 protein: CSVVATSSYNEQFF. CDR3 coding DNA: TGCAGCGTTGTGGCGACTAGCTCCTACAATGAGCAGTTCTTC.

The chain couples TRBV19 to TRBJ1-3; D unclear. Trimming removed 3 bases from V and 4 bases from J, with 10 bases in between. The CDR3 length is 14 residues. The germline gives CDR1 LNHDA, CDR2 SQIVND (reference sequence). As DNA, the CDR3 is TGTGCCAGTAGTATCCCGGCAGGAGGAAACACCATATATTTT. Its translation is CASSIPAGGNTIYF.